This record looks at one T cell receptor (beta chain) sequence and its context. This entry comes from a study of blood T cell repertoires in COVID-19. This CDR3 contains 13 residues. V lost 2 bases to trimming and J lost 11 bases; unmatched junction nucleotides: 6. CDR1 and CDR2 from the germline V gene are SGHVS and FNYEAQ. This table comes from immunoSEQ multiplex PCR, and its TCRdb copy is limited to in-frame clones, with some not included. The repertoire holds hundreds of thousands of clones, with more than 75% as singletons. J is TRBJ1-1 and V is TRBV7-6; TRBD1 aligns across 9 bases. This clonotype originated in an older woman in a cohort exposed to, infected with or recovered from COVID-19 (not recorded which). Sequencing was carried out using PBMCs or T cells enriched from blood (not recorded which). CDR3 in DNA: TGTGCCAGCAGCTTAAATTCCGGACAGGGGGCTTTCTTT. Residues: CASSLNSGQGAFF.